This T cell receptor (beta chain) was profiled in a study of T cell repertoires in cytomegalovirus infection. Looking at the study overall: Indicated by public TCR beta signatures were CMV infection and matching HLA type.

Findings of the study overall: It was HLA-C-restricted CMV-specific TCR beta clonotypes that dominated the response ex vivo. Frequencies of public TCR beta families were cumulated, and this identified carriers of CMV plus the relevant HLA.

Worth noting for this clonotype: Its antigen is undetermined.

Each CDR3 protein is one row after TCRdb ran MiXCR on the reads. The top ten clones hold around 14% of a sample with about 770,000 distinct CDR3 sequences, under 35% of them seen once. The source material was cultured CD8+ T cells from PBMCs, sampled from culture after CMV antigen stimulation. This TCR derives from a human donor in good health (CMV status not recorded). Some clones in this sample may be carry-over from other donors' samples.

CDR3 coding DNA: TGTGCCATCATGGGCGGGGCTACTTCGAACACTGAAGCTTTCTTT. Translating it yields CAIMGGATSNTEAFF. The chain couples TRBV10-3 to TRBJ1-1, with D maybe TRBD1 (5 bases). V shed 7 bases and J shed 1 base, with 16 bases lying between them. Per germline, CDR1 ENHRY and CDR2 SYGVKD. This CDR3 spans 15 amino acids.